This T cell receptor (beta chain) was documented in a study of radiation and T cells in renal cell carcinoma. The sample's time point: baseline pretreatment blood. Indicated treatment: 15 Gy SBRT to primary tumor, nephrectomy 4 weeks later. V gave up 8 bases and J gave up 4 bases; unmatched junction bases: 8. The CDR3 has 14 residues. Germline V gives CDR1 WSHSY, CDR2 SAAADI. Measured with immunoSEQ multiplex PCR; TCRdb has only the in-frame clones, and not every one. Of tens of thousands of clones listed, approximately 80% are singletons. This chain joins TRBV10-2 and TRBJ2-7, with 10 nucleotides matching TRBD2. The TCR comes from a man in his fifties or sixties with renal cell carcinoma. The material sequenced was blood, taken from a patient whose treatment included radiotherapy and nephrectomy. The CDR3 region is CASRTSGKGYEQYF. CDR3 sequence (DNA): TGCGCCAGCCGTACTAGCGGGAAAGGGTACGAGCAGTACTTC.